One T cell receptor (beta chain) is described in this entry. Its antigen is not identified. CDR1 is SGHRS, CDR2 YFSETQ, per germline. Deletions cut 4 bases from V and 1 base from J, with 14 bases between. This CDR3 spans 15 amino acids. The sample originates from a study of a mutant IDH1 vaccine in newly diagnosed glioma. For the study at large: Vaccination was launched 4-6 weeks after radiotherapy alone, or with temozolomide cycles. Every participant had undergone radiotherapy, temozolomide, or both before, and most underwent both. Treated individuals were around 60% male and roughly 40% female, averaging about 37 years of age.

Time point of the sample: week 47, end of study. The investigators gave 300 ug of mutant IDH1 20-mer peptide in each vaccine dose, together with topical imiquimod. New WHO grade 3 or 4 IDH1-mutant, ATRX-lost astrocytomas were present in all donors. Sequencing used immunoSEQ multiplex PCR; TCRdb keeps in-frame clones, though not all of them. Among 50,000 to 65,000 clones listed, around 86% were seen once. This rearrangement joins TRBV5-1 to TRBJ1-1, with D perhaps TRBD1 (6 bases). The clonotype comes from a woman between 50 and 59 years old with glioma. The material sequenced was PBMCs, taken from a glioma patient whose treatment included an IDH1 peptide vaccine. The CDR3 DNA sequence: TGCGCCAGCAGCCCAGAAGACAGGAAGAACACTGAAGCTTTCTTT. It yields the protein CASSPEDRKNTEAFF.